Below are 10 T cell receptor beta chains sequenced from a single sample in a study of blood T cell repertoires in COVID-19. The protocol was immunoSEQ multiplex PCR, while the TCRdb copy is restricted to in-frame clones and leaves out a portion. Of about 200,000 clones listed, 70% to 90% are singletons. Source material: peripheral blood. The receptors derive from a woman of 80 years or more with acute or convalescent COVID-19.

This clone appeared a single time. The chain joins TRBV6-5 to TRBJ1-1; D may be TRBD1 (6 bases). The CDR3 spans 12 residues. Per germline, CDR1 MNHEY and CDR2 SVGAGI. Deletions cut 10 bases from V and 10 bases from J, with 19 bases between. CDR3 in DNA: TGTGCCACGAGAGCGGGGGGCTGGGTAGCTTTCTTT. Translation: CATRAGGWVAFF.

The rearrangement joins TRBV16 to TRBJ1-1; D perhaps matches TRBD1 (5 bases). The V gene's germline CDR1 is KGHSY and CDR2 FQNENV. The length of the CDR3 is 14 residues. The V end lost 2 bases, the J end lost 5 bases, and 12 bases lay between the germline ends. CDR3 in amino acids: CASSQAGRRTEAFF. CDR3 bases: TGTGCCAGCAGCCAAGCGGGACGGAGAACTGAAGCTTTCTTT.

The genes are TRBV5-4 and TRBJ1-3, with D unresolved. In germline, CDR1 is SGHNT, CDR2 YYREEE (reference sequence). The CDR3 is 13 amino acids. The germline V and J ends were trimmed by 0 bases and 4 bases, with 5 bases remaining between them. For the CDR3, the DNA is TGTGCCAGCAGCTTGGCCGGGGGAAACACCATATATTTT. This gives the protein CASSLAGGNTIYF.

V and J are TRBV5-1 and TRBJ2-1; tentative D call: TRBD2 (6 bases). The CDR3 covers 14 residues. Trimming removed 6 bases at V and 4 bases at J, with 14 bases between. The V gene's germline CDR1 is SGHRS and CDR2 YFSETQ. Here the CDR3 DNA reads TGCGCCAGCAAACGGGAGATTTCGTACAATGAGCAGTTCTTC. This encodes CASKREISYNEQFF. The whole variable domain, remainder taken from reference TRBV5-1 and TRBJ2-1, is KAGVTQTPRYLIKTRGQQVTLSCSPISGHRSVSWYQQTPGQGLQFLFEYFSETQRNKGNFPGRFSGRQFSNSRSEMNVSTLELGDSALYLCASKREISYNEQFFGPGTRLTVL.

This clone is a singleton in its sample. V and J are TRBV7-2 and TRBJ1-1; perhaps TRBD1 as D (5 bases). CDR3 length: 15 residues. Looked up from germline, CDR1 is SGHTA and CDR2 is FQGNSA. The ends were cut back, 2 bases at V and 1 base at J, with 11 bases in the middle. The CDR3 loop is CASSLFAGSNTEAFF. The DNA for the CDR3 is TGTGCCAGCAGCTTATTTGCAGGGTCGAACACTGAAGCTTTCTTT.

This clone occurred once. The rearrangement joins TRBV5-1 to TRBJ1-2; tentative D call: TRBD1 (5 bases). Between the trimmed V and J ends, which lost 7 bases and 7 bases, there was a span of 20 bases. Germline V gives CDR1 SGHRS, CDR2 YFSETQ. This CDR3 spans 14 amino acids. Written as DNA, the CDR3 is TGCGCCAGCGGTTCCAGGGCGGGGGATATTGGCTACACCTTC. This sequence encodes CASGSRAGDIGYTF.

This rearrangement joins TRBV3-1 (or the pseudogene TRBV3-2) to TRBJ1-3; D uncertain. Trimming left V 3 bases short and J 0 bases short, with 9 bases between. Germline CDR1 and CDR2: LGHDT and YNNKEL (reference sequence). CDR3 length equals 15 residues. CDR3 bases: TGTGCCAGCAGCCACACCGGGTCCTCTGGAAACACCATATATTTT. It codes for CASSHTGSSGNTIYF.

This clone was observed a single time. CDR3 sequence: CASSENLYTSGYLQETQYF. DNA for the CDR3: TGTGCCAGCAGTGAAAATCTATATACTAGCGGTTATTTACAAGAGACCCAGTACTTC. V and J are TRBV6-1 and TRBJ2-5, with 8 positions matching TRBD2. Looked up from germline, CDR1 is MNHNS and CDR2 is SASEGT. V dropped 2 bases and J dropped 2; count of bases not matched to a gene: 16. The CDR3 loop spans 19 amino acids.

The chain has TRBV27 and TRBJ2-5; 7 nucleotides match TRBD2. CDR1 and CDR2 from the germline V gene are MNHEY and SMNVEV (reference sequence). After removal of 4 bases from V and 1 base from J, the junction contained 3 bases not matched to a gene. The CDR3 covers 14 residues. The CDR3 coding sequence is TGTGCCAGCAGTTCCGGGACTATCCAAGAGACCCAGTACTTC. This encodes CASSSGTIQETQYF.

This clone is deemed medium-sized (0.01 to 0.1%). The chain recombines TRBV4-2 with TRBJ2-7; D might be TRBD2 (5 bases). Germline CDR1 is LGHNA and CDR2 is YNFKEQ. The CDR3 extends over 12 amino acids. V was cut by 4 bases and J by 6 bases, with 10 bases left in between. CDR3 nucleotide sequence: TGTGCCAGCAGCCCCGGCGGGTTCGAGCAGTACTTC. It specifies CASSPGGFEQYF.